The 22 T cell receptor beta chains presented below share a single source sample, sequenced in a study of tumor-infiltrating lymphocytes in primary liver carcinoma. TCR beta cDNA was reverse-transcribed from 400 to 500 ng of total RNA. The reaction used a constant-region primer and ProtoScript II reverse transcriptase. ARM-PCR was slightly modified, and three nested multiplex PCR rounds with it gave rise to the TCR beta libraries. TRBV1-TRBV30 forward and Cbeta reverse primers drove the first two roughly 10-cycle rounds. TCRdb redid the calling of the multiplex PCR reads with MiXCR, one entry per CDR3 protein. The sample yields tens of thousands of distinct CDR3 sequences, around 70% seen once. Unsorted bulk tissue, about 18-32 mg of it, served as the source for co-extraction of RNA and DNA. Sequenced material: liver tumor tissue from sampling region 1. This sample's subset: tumor region T1, superior pole. These receptors came from a man in his forties or fifties with primary liver carcinoma and hepatitis B virus infection.

About this clonotype: Sequence at one end of the junction differs from germline and may be a read error. The chain combines TRBV14 with TRBJ2-7; no clear D gene. This CDR3 is 13 amino acids long. Looked up from germline, CDR1 is SGHDN and CDR2 is FVKESK. The chain's CDR3 is CASSIEEDTRRHF. In DNA form, the CDR3 reads TGTGCCAGCAGTATCGAGGAAGACACACGACGGCACTTC. The full variable domain, its missing parts supplied by reference TRBV14 and TRBJ2-7, is EAGVTQFPSHSVIEKGQTVTLRCDPISGHDNLYWYRRVMGKEIKFLLHFVKESKQDESGMPNNRFLAERTGGTYSTLKVQPAELEDSGVYFCASSIEEDTRRHFGPGTRLTVT.

This clonotype has a handful of counts. Just one base apart from a much larger clone, this may be a read error. V gene TRBV4-2 combines with J gene TRBJ2-1; the match to TRBD2 covers 11 bases. CDR3 length: 19 amino acids. Germline CDR1 is LGHNA and CDR2 is YNFKEQ. This chain's CDR3 is CASSQRLAGLDSSYNEQSF. In nucleotides, the CDR3 is TGTGCCAGCAGCCAACGACTAGCGGGGTTAGATAGCTCCTACAATGAGCAGTCCTTC.

About this clonotype itself: The junction departs from the called germline gene at one end, perhaps through a read error. The rearrangement uses TRBV11-2 and TRBJ2-7, with a tentative D call TRBD1 (5 bases). Germline values: CDR1 SGHAT, CDR2 FQNNGV. The CDR3 has 14 amino acids. This CDR3 is CASSLGQVEHEQYF. The DNA for the CDR3 is TGTGCCAGCAGCTTGGGGCAGGTAGAGCACGAGCAGTATTTC.

With respect to this clonotype: Given the absence of the conserved phenylalanine or tryptophan at the CDR3 end, a read error is likely. This rearrangement joins TRBV10-3 to TRBJ2-7; 8 nucleotides line up with TRBD1. The germline CDR1 and CDR2 sequences are ENHRY and SYGVKD. The CDR3 runs to 15 residues. In nucleotides, the CDR3 is TGTGCCAACAGTGAGTACGGCAGGGGGCTGAACGAGCAGTACATC. Protein: CANSEYGRGLNEQYI.

As for this clonotype: This may be a read error: a much more frequent sequence differs by one nucleotide. The chain recombines TRBV6-6 with TRBJ2-1; tentative D call: TRBD2 (6 bases). Trimming took 10 bases from V and 1 from J, leaving 17 bases between them. CDR3 length: 15 residues. Germline lookup yields CDR1 MNHNY and CDR2 SVGAGI (reference sequence). CDR3 nucleotide sequence: TGTGCCAACGGTTCCGGGACTGTTTCCTACAATGAGCAGTTCTTC. It yields the protein CANGSGTVSYNEQFF.

CDR3 region: CASSELAGWSSYEQYF. DNA for the CDR3: TGTGCCAGCAGCGAACTAGCGGGATGGTCCTCATACGAGCAGTACTTC. The rearrangement uses TRBV4-2 and TRBJ2-7, with TRBD2 identical over 10 bases. V gave up 5 bases and J gave up 4 bases; unmatched junction bases: 11. CDR1 and CDR2 from the germline V gene are LGHNA and YNFKEQ. The CDR3 spans 16 residues.

With respect to this clonotype: The missing conserved phenylalanine or tryptophan at the end of this CDR3 makes a read error likely. The limits of the CDR3 on the DNA are not certain, so only TCRdb's listed CDR3 is given. The chain joins TRBV28 to TRBJ1-1; the DNA was not compared with TRBD1, the D call given in the table. The CDR3 is made up of 16 amino acids, end residues included. Germline values: CDR1 MDHEN, CDR2 SYDVKM. This chain's CDR3 is CASTLAFVGAGTEASL.

The V call is TRBV11-2, the J call TRBJ2-5; D unresolved. Germline CDR1 reads SGHAT; CDR2 reads FQNNGV. The ends were cut back, 8 bases at V and 4 bases at J, with 17 bases in the middle. The CDR3 covers 14 residues. Here the CDR3 DNA reads TGTGCCAGCTGCCACGCCGGTCTGGGAGAGACCCAGTACTTC. Amino acid sequence: CASCHAGLGETQYF.

Points on this clonotype: A junction boundary mismatches the germline segment, possibly from a read error. V gene TRBV11-2 combines with J gene TRBJ2-7, with 7 bases matching TRBD2. The CDR3 length is 15 residues. In germline, CDR1 is SGHAT, CDR2 FQNNGV. The CDR3 is CACSLGGTILYEQYF. CDR3 nucleotides: TGTGCCTGCAGCCTCGGCGGGACTATACTCTACGAGCAGTACTTC.

Of note for this clonotype: The missing conserved phenylalanine or tryptophan at the end of this CDR3 makes a read error likely. The rearrangement joins TRBV7-9 to TRBJ2-1, with 9 bases that match TRBD2. The CDR3 consists of 17 residues. Germline V gene lookup returns CDR1 SEHNR and CDR2 FQNEAQ (reference sequence). Here the CDR3 DNA reads TGTGCCAGTAGCTCCCTCTGGATAGCGGGAGTTAACAATGAGCAGTTCGTC. Translation: CASSSLWIAGVNNEQFV.

Regarding this clonotype: The germline gene is not matched at one end of the junction; a read error may be the cause. The rearrangement uses TRBV4-1 and TRBJ2-1; perhaps TRBD1 as D (6 bases). Germline values: CDR1 MGHRA, CDR2 YSYEKL. This CDR3 has 16 residues. CDR3 in amino acids: CASSQVRDKPSGEQFF. The CDR3 nucleotides are TGCGCCAGCAGCCAAGTAAGGGACAAACCGTCAGGTGAGCAATTCTTC.

This chain uses TRBV24-1 with TRBJ2-1, with 8 positions matching TRBD1. V shed 7 bases and J 8 bases; nucleotides not matched to a gene: 9. Per the germline V gene, CDR1 is KGHDR and CDR2 is SFDVKD. The CDR3 is 14 amino acids. The CDR3 nucleotides read TGTGCCACCAGAAGACAGGGGCCGAGGGATGAGCAGTTCTTC. This translates into CATRRQGPRDEQFF.

The chain uses TRBV30 and TRBJ2-7; TRBD1 matches 8 bases. The V and J ends lost 0 bases and 3 bases, in that order; junction bases with no gene match: 7. CDR3 length: 15 amino acids. Germline CDR1 GTSNPN, CDR2 SVGIG (reference sequence). This CDR3 reads CAWSVPGTGIYEQYF. The CDR3 DNA follows: TGTGCCTGGAGTGTACCCGGGACAGGAATCTACGAGCAGTACTTC.

With respect to this clonotype: An end of the junction does not agree with germline; a read error may underlie this. This rearrangement joins TRBV29-1 to TRBJ2-3; 7 nucleotides align to TRBD2. Germline assignment: CDR1 SQVTM and CDR2 ANQGSEA. The CDR3 is 15 residues long. CDR3 region: CSVVDIGTNTDTHYF. In DNA, the CDR3 is TGCAGCGTTGTAGATATCGGGACTAACACAGATACGCACTATTTT.

The V and J genes are TRBV2 and TRBJ1-4; maybe TRBD1 (5 bases). The V and J ends lost 6 bases and 17 bases respectively, with 19 bases between them. From germline, CDR1 is SNHLY and CDR2 FYNNEI. The CDR3 contains 12 residues. CDR3 loop: CASRDIGERGFF. The CDR3 bases are TGTGCCAGCAGGGACATCGGAGAGCGAGGTTTTTTT.

About this clonotype: Mismatch with germline at one junction end may stem from a read error. The chain links TRBV11-1 to TRBJ2-4; TRBD2 matches at 7 bases. This CDR3 is built from 14 residues. The germline V gene has CDR1 SGHAT and CDR2 FQDESV (reference sequence). The CDR3 sequence: CASSPDMVAGIEYF. As DNA, the CDR3 is TGTGCCAGCAGCCCTGATATGGTAGCGGGCATTGAGTACTTC.

Details on this clonotype: This may arise from a read error, as a much more abundant clone is one base away. V gene TRBV6-5 combines with J gene TRBJ2-3, with a tentative D call TRBD1 (6 bases). Trimming pared 8 bases from V and 7 bases from J, leaving 22 bases between. The CDR3 extends over 15 amino acids. In germline, CDR1 is MNHEY, CDR2 SVGAGI. The CDR3 sequence is CASGQAGFGTNTQYF. DNA for the CDR3: TGTGCCAGCGGCCAAGCAGGTTTTGGGACAAATACGCAGTATTTT.

As to this clonotype: A read error may account for a junction end that differs from germline. The chain uses TRBV6-5 and TRBJ1-5; 10 nucleotides agree with TRBD1. The CDR3 contains 14 residues. Germline-derived CDR1 and CDR2 are MNHEY and SVGAGI. The CDR3 nucleotides read TGTGCCAGCAGGACAGGGGGCTTTAATCAGCCCAAGCAGTTT. It yields the protein CASRTGGFNQPKQF.

This clonotype has a count of ten or more. The CDR3 ends on some other residue instead of the conserved phenylalanine or tryptophan, so this is likely a read error. The chain has TRBV10-3 and TRBJ1-2; D is unclear. CDR3 length equals 15 residues. V lost 5 bases to trimming and J lost 1 base, with 14 bases between them. Germline V gene sequence: CDR1 ENHRY, CDR2 SYGVKD. In nucleotides, the CDR3 is TGTGCCATCAGTAGGACGGAAGAAGTTAACTATGGCTACACCCTC. Translated, it gives CAISRTEEVNYGYTL.

This sequence joins TRBV11-2 and TRBJ2-7; D not resolved. Germline-derived CDR1 and CDR2 are SGHAT and FQNNGV. The CDR3 runs to 14 residues. The V end lost 8 bases, the J end lost 2 bases, and 16 bases lay between the germline ends. The CDR3 is CASDLIDTAYEQYF. Here the CDR3 DNA reads TGTGCCAGCGATTTAATTGACACTGCCTACGAGCAGTACTTC.

On this clonotype: Given a much more abundant clone one base away, this may be a read error. The V and J genes are TRBV25-1 and TRBJ2-7; 10 bases line up with TRBD1. This CDR3 is built from 15 residues. The V gene end was trimmed by 4 bases and the J gene end by 0 bases; junction bases not matched to a gene: 3. Germline CDR1 is MGHDK and CDR2 is SYGVNS. For the CDR3, the DNA is TGTGCCAGCAGTGGTGGGGACAGGGGCTCCTACGAGCAGTACTTC. Translating gives CASSGGDRGSYEQYF.

This clonotype was picked up one time. The J gene is TRBJ2-7, the V gene TRBV11-2; D gene unclear. Germline V gives CDR1 SGHAT, CDR2 FQNNGV. CDR3 length: 13 residues. The CDR3 region has the DNA TGTGCTGGCAGCTTAGAAAGGCGCGCTGAGGAGTACTTC. Translating it yields CAGSLERRAEEYF. Combining the CDR3 with reference TRBV11-2 and TRBJ2-7 gives the whole variable domain EAGVAQSPRYKIIEKRQSVAFWCNPISGHATLYWYQQILGQGPKLLIQFQNNGVVDDSQLPKDRFSAERLKGVDSTLKIQPAKLEDSAVYLCAGSLERRAEEYFGPGTRLTVT.